The T cell receptor (beta chain) described here comes from a study of identical twins. Findings and limits, study-wide: Monozygotic twin pairs showed more out-of-frame TCR alpha sharing than models estimated.

TCRdb recomputed calls from the 5' RACE reads with MiXCR, one row per CDR3 protein. The table lists around 280,000 distinct CDR3 sequences, about 8.9% of them singletons. As concerns this clonotype: Its antigen remains unidentified.

These data also formed part of another study, on yellow fever vaccine responses in identical twins. That paper adds: On the reported evidence, twins' vaccine T cell responses seemed partly convergent and partly personalized.

This TCR came from a woman aged 18-35 years in good health. Material for sequencing was memory (CD45RO+) T cells sorted from blood.

As DNA, the CDR3 is TGTGCCAGCAGGACAGGACTAGCGGGAGTGGATGAGCAGTTCTTC. It encodes CASRTGLAGVDEQFF. This chain joins TRBV12-3 or TRBV12-4 and TRBJ2-1, with TRBD2 identical over 13 bases. Trimming at V came to 6 bases and at J to 8 bases, leaving 7 bases not matched to a gene. This CDR3 is built from 15 residues.